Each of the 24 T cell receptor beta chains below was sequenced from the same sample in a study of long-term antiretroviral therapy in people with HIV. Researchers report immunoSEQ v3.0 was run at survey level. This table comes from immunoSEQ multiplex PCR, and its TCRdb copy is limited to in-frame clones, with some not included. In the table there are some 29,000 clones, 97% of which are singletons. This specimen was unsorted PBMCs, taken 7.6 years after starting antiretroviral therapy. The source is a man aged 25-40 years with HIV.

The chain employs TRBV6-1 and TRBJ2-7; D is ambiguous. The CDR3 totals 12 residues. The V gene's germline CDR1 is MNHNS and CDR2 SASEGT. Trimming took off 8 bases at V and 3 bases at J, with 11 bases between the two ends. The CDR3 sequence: CASYGQVYEQYF. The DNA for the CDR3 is TGTGCCAGCTATGGGCAGGTCTACGAGCAGTACTTC.

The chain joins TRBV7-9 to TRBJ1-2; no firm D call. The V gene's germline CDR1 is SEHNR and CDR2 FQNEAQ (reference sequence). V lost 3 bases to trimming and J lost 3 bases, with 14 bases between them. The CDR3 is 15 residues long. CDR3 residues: CASSFGAGLDYGYTF. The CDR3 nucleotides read TGTGCCAGCAGCTTCGGTGCAGGTCTGGACTATGGCTACACCTTC. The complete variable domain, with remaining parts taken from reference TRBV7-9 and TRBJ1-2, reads DTGVSQNPRHKITKRGQNVTFRCDPISEHNRLYWYRQTLGQGPEFLTYFQNEAQLEKSRLLSDRFSAERPKGSFSTLEIQRTEQGDSAMYLCASSFGAGLDYGYTFGSGTRLTVV.

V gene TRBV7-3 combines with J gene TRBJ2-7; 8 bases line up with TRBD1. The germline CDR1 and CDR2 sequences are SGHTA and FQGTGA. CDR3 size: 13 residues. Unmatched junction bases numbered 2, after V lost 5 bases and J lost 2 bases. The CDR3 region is CASSPDRAYEQYF. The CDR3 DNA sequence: TGTGCCAGCAGCCCGGACAGGGCCTACGAGCAGTACTTC.

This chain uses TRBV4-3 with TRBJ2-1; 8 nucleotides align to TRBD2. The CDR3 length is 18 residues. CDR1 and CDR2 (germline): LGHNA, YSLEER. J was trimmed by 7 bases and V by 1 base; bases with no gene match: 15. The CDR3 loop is CASSQGPSGGWGENEQFF. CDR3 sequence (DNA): TGCGCCAGCAGCCAAGGTCCCAGCGGGGGATGGGGGGAGAATGAGCAGTTCTTC.

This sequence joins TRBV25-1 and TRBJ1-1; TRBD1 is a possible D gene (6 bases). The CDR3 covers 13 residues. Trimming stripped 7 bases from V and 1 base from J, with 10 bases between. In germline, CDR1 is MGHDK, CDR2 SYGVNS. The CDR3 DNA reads TGTGCCAGCAAGGGGGTCGGGAACACTGAAGCTTTCTTT. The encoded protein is CASKGVGNTEAFF.

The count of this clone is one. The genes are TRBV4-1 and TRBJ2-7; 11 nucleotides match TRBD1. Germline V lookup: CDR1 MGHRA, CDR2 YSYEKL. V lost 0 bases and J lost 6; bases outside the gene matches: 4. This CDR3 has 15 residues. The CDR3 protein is CASSQDSGQGAEQYF. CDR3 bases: TGCGCCAGCAGCCAAGATTCAGGACAGGGGGCCGAGCAGTACTTC.

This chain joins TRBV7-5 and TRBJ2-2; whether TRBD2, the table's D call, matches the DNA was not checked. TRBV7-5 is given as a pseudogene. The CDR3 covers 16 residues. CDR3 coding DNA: TGTGCCAGAAGCTTAATTTTGCGGGGGGGCCCCGGGGAGCTGTTTTTT. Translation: CARSLILRGGPGELFF.

The CDR3 region has the DNA TGTGCCAGCAGCCCCGGGACGGTGGGGCAGCCCCAGCATTTT. Protein product: CASSPGTVGQPQHF. The rearrangement links TRBV9 to TRBJ1-5, with D tentatively TRBD1 (5 bases). This CDR3 is built from 14 residues. Per the germline V gene, CDR1 is SGDLS and CDR2 is YYNGEE. The V gene lost 4 bases and the J gene lost 7 bases, with 15 bases spanning the gap. Drawing the rest from reference TRBV9 and TRBJ1-5, the complete variable domain is DSGVTQTPKHLITATGQRVTLRCSPRSGDLSVYWYQQSLDQGLQFLIQYYNGEERAKGNILERFSAQQFPDLHSELNLSSLELGDSALYFCASSPGTVGQPQHFGDGTRLSIL.

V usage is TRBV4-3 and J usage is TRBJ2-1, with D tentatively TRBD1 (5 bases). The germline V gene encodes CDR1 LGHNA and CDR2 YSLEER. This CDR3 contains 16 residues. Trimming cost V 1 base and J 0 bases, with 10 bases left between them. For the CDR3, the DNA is TGCGCCAGCAGCCAAGGAAGACAGAGCTCCTACAATGAGCAGTTCTTC. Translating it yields CASSQGRQSSYNEQFF.

CDR3 nucleotide sequence: TGCGCCAGCAGCCAAGGGGTCCCCTCTGGAAACACCATATATTTT. Protein sequence: CASSQGVPSGNTIYF. This sequence joins TRBV4-1 and TRBJ1-3, with unresolved D. Trimming stripped 1 base from V and 0 bases from J, with 7 bases between. The CDR3 covers 15 residues. Germline loops: CDR1 MGHRA, CDR2 YSYEKL.

The CDR3 nucleotides are TGTGCCAGCAGCTTCGGACAGGGAATGGATACGCAGTATTTT. Its translation is CASSFGQGMDTQYF. This sequence joins TRBV9 and TRBJ2-3; 8 nucleotides match TRBD1. V shed 4 bases, J shed 6 bases, and the junction held 7 bases outside the gene matches. Germline CDR1 is SGDLS and CDR2 is YYNGEE. The length of the CDR3 is 14 residues.

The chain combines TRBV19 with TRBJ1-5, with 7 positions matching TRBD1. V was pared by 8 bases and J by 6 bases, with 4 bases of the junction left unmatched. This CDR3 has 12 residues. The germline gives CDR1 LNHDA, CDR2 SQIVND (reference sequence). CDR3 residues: CASDRVGQPQHF. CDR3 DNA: TGTGCCAGTGACAGGGTAGGTCAGCCCCAGCATTTT.

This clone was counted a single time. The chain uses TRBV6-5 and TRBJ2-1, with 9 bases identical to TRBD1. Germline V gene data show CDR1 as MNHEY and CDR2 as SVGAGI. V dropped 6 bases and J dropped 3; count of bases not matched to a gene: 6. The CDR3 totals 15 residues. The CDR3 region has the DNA TGTGCCAGCAGACCTCCGGGACAGGGCTACAATGAGCAGTTCTTC. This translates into CASRPPGQGYNEQFF.

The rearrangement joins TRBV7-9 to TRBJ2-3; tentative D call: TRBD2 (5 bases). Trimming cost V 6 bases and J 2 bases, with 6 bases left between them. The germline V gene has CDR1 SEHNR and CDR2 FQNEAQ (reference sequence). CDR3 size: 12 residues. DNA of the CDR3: TGTGCCAGCAGGGGAGTCACAGATACGCAGTATTTT. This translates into CASRGVTDTQYF.

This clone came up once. The CDR3 DNA reads TGTGCCAGCAGTTACCTGGGGGAAGGATACGAGCAGTACTTC. Translating gives CASSYLGEGYEQYF. The gene calls are TRBV6-6 and TRBJ2-7; the D gene could be TRBD1 or TRBD2 (5 bases each). Germline CDR1 MNHNY, CDR2 SVGAGI (reference sequence). The CDR3 is 14 amino acids. Trimming cost V 2 bases and J 4 bases, with 12 bases left between them.

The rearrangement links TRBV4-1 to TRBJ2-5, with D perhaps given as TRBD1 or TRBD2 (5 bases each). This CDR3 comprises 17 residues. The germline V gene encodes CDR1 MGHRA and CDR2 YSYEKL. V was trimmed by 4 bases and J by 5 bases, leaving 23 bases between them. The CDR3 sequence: CASSPTPRTGLGETQYF. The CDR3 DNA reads TGCGCCAGCAGCCCAACCCCGAGGACGGGGCTCGGGGAGACCCAGTACTTC.

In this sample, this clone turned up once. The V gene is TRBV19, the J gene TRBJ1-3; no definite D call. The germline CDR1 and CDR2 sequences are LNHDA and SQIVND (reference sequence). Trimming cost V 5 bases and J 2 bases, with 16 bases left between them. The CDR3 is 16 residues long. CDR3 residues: CASSVEWGRAGNTIYF. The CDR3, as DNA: TGTGCCAGTAGTGTGGAGTGGGGAAGGGCTGGAAACACCATATATTTT. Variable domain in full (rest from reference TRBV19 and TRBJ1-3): DGGITQSPKYLFRKEGQNVTLSCEQNLNHDAMYWYRQDPGQGLRLIYYSQIVNDFQKGDIAEGYSVSREKKESFPLTVTSAQKNPTAFYLCASSVEWGRAGNTIYFGEGSWLTVV.

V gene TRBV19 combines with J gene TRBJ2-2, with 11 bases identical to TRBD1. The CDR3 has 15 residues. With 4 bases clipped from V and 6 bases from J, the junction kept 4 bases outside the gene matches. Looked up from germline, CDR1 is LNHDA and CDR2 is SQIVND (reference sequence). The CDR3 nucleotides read TGTGCCAGTAGTAGGACAGGGGGCGCCTCCGGGGAGCTGTTTTTT. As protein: CASSRTGGASGELFF.

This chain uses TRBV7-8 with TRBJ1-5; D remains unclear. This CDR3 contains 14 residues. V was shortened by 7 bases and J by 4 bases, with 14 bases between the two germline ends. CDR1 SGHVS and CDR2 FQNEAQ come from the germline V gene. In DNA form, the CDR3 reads TGTGCCAGCACCTCACAAGCAGGTAATCAGCCCCAGCATTTT. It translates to CASTSQAGNQPQHF.

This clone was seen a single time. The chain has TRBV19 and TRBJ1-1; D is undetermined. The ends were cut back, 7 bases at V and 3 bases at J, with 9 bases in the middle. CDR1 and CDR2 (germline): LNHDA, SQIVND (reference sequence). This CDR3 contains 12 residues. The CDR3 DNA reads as TGTGCCAGTATTCGGCAGGACACTGAAGCTTTCTTT. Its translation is CASIRQDTEAFF.

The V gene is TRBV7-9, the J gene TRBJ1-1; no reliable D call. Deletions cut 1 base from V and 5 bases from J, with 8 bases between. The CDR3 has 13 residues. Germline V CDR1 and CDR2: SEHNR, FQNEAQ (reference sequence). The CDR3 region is CASSLDPQTEAFF. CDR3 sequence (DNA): TGTGCCAGCAGCTTAGATCCTCAGACTGAAGCTTTCTTT.

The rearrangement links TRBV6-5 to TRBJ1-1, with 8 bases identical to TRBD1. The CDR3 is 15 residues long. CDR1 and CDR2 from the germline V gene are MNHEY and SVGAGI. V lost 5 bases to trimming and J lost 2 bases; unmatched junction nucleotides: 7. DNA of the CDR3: TGTGCCAGCAGTGGAACAGGGGGAGGTAACACTGAAGCTTTCTTT. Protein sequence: CASSGTGGGNTEAFF.

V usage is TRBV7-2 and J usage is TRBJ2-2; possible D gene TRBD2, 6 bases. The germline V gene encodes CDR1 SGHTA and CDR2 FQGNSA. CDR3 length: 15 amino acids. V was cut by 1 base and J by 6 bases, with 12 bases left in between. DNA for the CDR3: TGTGCCAGCAGCTTAGGGGGACTTTGGGCCGGGGAGCTGTTTTTT. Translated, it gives CASSLGGLWAGELFF.

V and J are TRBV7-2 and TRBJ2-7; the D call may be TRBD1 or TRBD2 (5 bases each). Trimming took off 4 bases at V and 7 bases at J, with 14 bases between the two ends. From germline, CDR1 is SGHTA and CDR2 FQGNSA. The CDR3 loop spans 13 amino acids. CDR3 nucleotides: TGTGCCAGCAGCTCGGGGCCGAATCGGGAGCAGTACTTC. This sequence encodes CASSSGPNREQYF.